The T cell receptor (beta chain) under discussion was sequenced for a study of graft-versus-host responses after intestinal transplantation. Background on the study: Multivisceral, liver-intestinal, or isolated intestinal grafts went to recipients. For two to three years after anti-thymocyte globulin induction, all recipients took tacrolimus and steroids. Overall study results and limits: Peak GvH clone levels in circulation were associated with early post-transplant HvG declines. Some GvH clones were seen earlier in gut or blood, suggesting intestinal origin.

Note on this clone: The target antigen is unknown.

Repertoires were generated with immunoSEQ multiplex PCR, while TCRdb's copy carries only in-frame clones and drops some. The table records tens of thousands of clones, around 94% of them present only once. From germline, CDR1 is SGHTA and CDR2 FQGNSA. The CDR3 extends over 12 amino acids. Deletions cut 0 bases from V and 4 bases from J, with 3 bases between. This TCR was sampled from a human donor who was the organ donor for an intestinal transplant. The sequencing used unstimulated CD4+ T cells sorted from spleen or lymph node cells, collected before transplant. The V call is TRBV7-2, the J call TRBJ1-2; the D is unclear. In DNA form, the CDR3 reads TGTGCCAGCAGCTTAGCGGGCTATGGCTACACCTTC. Its protein product is CASSLAGYGYTF. Using reference TRBV7-2 and TRBJ1-2 for the parts outside the CDR3, the full variable domain is GAGVSQSPSNKVTEKGKDVELRCDPISGHTALYWYRQSLGQGLEFLIYFQGNSAPDKSGLPSDRFSAERTGGSVSTLTIQRTQQEDSAVYLCASSLAGYGYTFGSGTRLTVV.